These T cell receptor beta chains were read from a single sample in a study of CD8 T cells in ankylosing spondylitis. Using its own MiXCR run on the 5' RACE reads, TCRdb lists one record per CDR3 protein. The sample consists of some 220,000 distinct CDR3 sequences, 8% to 11% of them appearing once. The source material was blood, either unsorted or a sorted T cell fraction (not recorded which). The source is a male donor with ankylosing spondylitis or in good health (not recorded which). Both conserved end residues are part of each CDR3. The D gene is left open where the match is weak. Some rows mark clone size as missing; the rest say once, few, many or name a class of expanded clone.

V gene,J gene,clone size,D gene,CDR3 protein,CDR3 DNA
TRBV5-1,TRBJ2-1,many,TRBD2,CASSFIAGGPYNEQFF,TGCGCCAGCAGCTTCATAGCGGGAGGGCCCTACAATGAGCAGTTCTTC
TRBV7-9,TRBJ2-7,-,-,CASRPGPSYEQYF,TGTGCCAGCAGACCGGGACCTTCCTACGAGCAGTACTTC
TRBV6-1,TRBJ2-3,few,TRBD2,CASSGGGLWAASPSTDTQYF,TGTGCCAGCAGTGGGGGGGGGTTATGGGCAGCCTCTCCTAGCACAGATACGCAGTATTTT
TRBV12-3/TRBV12-4,TRBJ1-5,few,-,CASSFQGRNQPQHF,TGTGCCAGCAGTTTTCAGGGGCGCAATCAGCCCCAGCATTTT
TRBV27,TRBJ1-5,many,-,CAKASDQPQHF,TGTGCCAAGGCTAGTGATCAGCCCCAGCATTTT
TRBV6-4,TRBJ2-1,many,-,CASSDSHEQFF,TGTGCCAGCAGTGACAGCCATGAGCAGTTCTTC
TRBV6-5,TRBJ1-1,many,-,CASSYSWGRTNTEAFF,TGTGCCAGCAGTTACTCGTGGGGACGAACAAACACTGAAGCTTTCTTT
TRBV5-1,TRBJ1-4,many,-,CASSLDPGVREKLFF,TGCGCCAGCAGCTTGGATCCGGGGGTGAGGGAAAAACTGTTTTTT
TRBV5-1,TRBJ2-3,many,TRBD2,CASSSTSGSDTQYF,TGCGCCAGCAGCTCTACTAGCGGGAGCGATACGCAGTATTTT
TRBV20-1,TRBJ1-1,many,-,CSAVKVLSEAFF,TGCAGTGCGGTCAAGGTGCTGAGTGAAGCTTTCTTT
TRBV27,TRBJ2-2,many,-,CASSYEGLGAGELFF,TGTGCCAGCAGTTATGAGGGCTTAGGGGCCGGGGAGCTGTTTTTT
TRBV2,TRBJ1-6,-,-,CASSGQLNSPLHF,TGTGCCAGCAGTGGACAGTTGAATTCACCCCTCCACTTT
TRBV25-1,TRBJ2-1,many,TRBD1,CASSDMTGWNEQFF,TGTGCCAGCAGTGATATGACAGGGTGGAATGAGCAGTTCTTC
TRBV6-2/TRBV6-3,TRBJ1-2,many,-,CASSYFGRANYGYTF,TGTGCCAGCAGTTATTTCGGCAGGGCAAACTATGGCTACACCTTC
TRBV30,TRBJ2-7,-,-,CAWSVRPDTYEQYF,TGTGCCTGGAGTGTACGACCAGATACCTACGAGCAGTACTTC
TRBV30,TRBJ1-2,few,-,CAWKTGANNYGYTF,TGTGCCTGGAAGACGGGGGCTAACAACTATGGCTACACCTTC